At least ten counts were recorded for the clone carrying this TCR beta chain. What it binds is unknown. The data stem from a study of beta chain features in type 1 diabetes. General study results and limits: The study found that naive, central memory and Treg TCRB repertoires appeared more similar in patients than in healthy donors.

Isolated RNA was reverse transcribed in full, so expressed TCRB transcripts were sequenced. Repertoires were generated with immunoSEQ multiplex PCR, while TCRdb's copy carries only in-frame clones and drops some. The data contain over 150,000 clones, 7.5% to 10% of them singletons. The V gene's germline CDR1 is SGHDN and CDR2 FVKESK. Trimming cost V 5 bases and J 4 bases; bases outside gene matches: 4. The CDR3 spans 13 residues. Sorted CD4+ subsets: naive, central memory, regulatory, stem cell-like memory (CD45RO/CCR7/CD25/CD127/CD95/CD27 panel). Over 98% purity was reached by all sorted populations.

Sample: central memory CD4+ T cells from blood. The origin of this receptor is a man aged 18 to 29 in good health. The chain recombines TRBV14 with TRBJ2-5; 7 nucleotides agree with TRBD2. Written as DNA, the CDR3 is TGTGCCAGCAGCGTGCGGGAGTCAGAGACCCAGTACTTC. Residues: CASSVRESETQYF.